This T cell receptor (beta chain) stems from a study of identical twins listed by TCRdb under 2016. General notes on the study: TCR alpha and beta repertoires from monozygotic twins, unrelated adults of various ages and cord blood were deep-sequenced to test whether fetal clonotypes persist. Replicate twin experiments were performed at different times using different library preparation protocols to rule out contamination.

The germline V gene gives CDR1 as MGHRA and CDR2 as YSYEKL. The CDR3 runs 13 residues from the cysteine to the phenylalanine. Only the CDR3 DNA stays, 39 bases, in frame from base 1. Cut back by 0 bases and 11 bases, the V and J ends lie 13 bases apart. The table lists this clonotype with many counts. Its specific antigen is unknown. There are no base qualities to consult, and no much larger clone falls within one base. The research as a whole found: Invariant T cells such as MAIT and iNKT could partly confound zero-insertion analyses, though diverse VJ usage argued against this for most clonotypes. Fewer insertions were carried by abundant cord blood beta clonotypes, a similar but weaker trend appeared in young adult naive repertoires, and no such trend appeared in memory repertoires. In monozygotic twins, recombination models systematically underestimated out-of-frame TCR alpha sharing, but the models matched the sharing seen between unrelated individuals. Because the same donors could not be followed over many years, the conclusions depended on cross-sectional statistical analysis. Compared with coincidental sharing between unrelated individuals, an excess of low generation-probability sequences was observed among out-of-frame TCR alpha sequences shared between twins. In beta out-of-frame sequences, excess twin sharing was weaker, because having fewer shared sequences lowered the signal-to-noise ratio.

The protocol used for the library was 5' RACE. Sequenced on an Illumina HiSeq 2000. A universal primer binding site was introduced by template switching, and a unique molecular identifier was present in the final cDNA, enabling accurate counting of TCR cDNA molecules. Specific primers in the conserved constant-segment region were used to synthesize first-strand cDNA for TCR alpha and beta chains. To control for contamination, every cDNA library was double barcoded, receiving both a SMART-Mk sample barcode and Illumina barcodes. TruSeq adapter sequences, together with Illumina sample barcodes, were added in two successive PCR steps. The TCR alpha and beta cDNA libraries were sequenced on the Illumina HiSeq platform using custom primers. Under the source paper's analysis protocol: MiGEC was used to process raw reads and extract unique molecular identifiers, and MiXCR was used to find CDR3 positions. For each individual, recombination models were inferred using an EM algorithm with the repgenHMM and IGoR tools. Shared clonotype analysis was performed with the tcR package in R, normalizing sharing by the product of cloneset sizes. Out-of-frame nonproductive sequences were analyzed to study raw recombination free of thymic and clonal selection effects. The public reads were reprocessed in TCRdb via fastp at Q25 and MiXCR, keeping in-frame beta chains. All rows with the same CDR3 protein become a single entry with the most common DNA and genes. These V and J calls originate from TCRdb's pipeline instead of the authors' own analysis. For this sample the table gives about 200,000 distinct CDR3 sequences, of which over 9.5% were detected only once. The ten biggest clones cover about 9% of the sample.

Every donor in the study was a healthy Caucasian. Using Miltenyi CD45RO+ enrichment and human naive T-cell isolation kits, memory (CD45RO+) and naive T cells were isolated from PBMC. This receptor was taken from a man aged 45 to 65 in good health. The chain couples TRBV4-1 to TRBJ1-1; a tentative D call is TRBD1 (5 bases match). The sample comprised memory T cells sorted from blood. In the paper's terms, the cell subset or site label means: CD45RO+ enriched T cells. Here the CDR3 is given as CASSQDKGLSAFF. DNA sequence: TGCGCCAGCAGCCAAGACAAGGGGCTGAGCGCTTTCTTT.